These T cell receptor beta chains were read from a single sample in a study of shared clonotypes between healthy human individuals. Here immunoSEQ multiplex PCR was the method, and the copy in TCRdb shows in-frame clones only, minus some. The sample comprises 2 million to 2.5 million clones, less than 95% of which are singletons, and approximately 0.39% rests with the top ten. The sequenced sample consisted of naive CD4+ T cells from PBMCs. The origin of the receptors is a man aged 18 to 30 in good health. Some clones in this sample may be carry-over from other donors' samples. The CDR3 runs from the conserved cysteine through the conserved F or W. The D gene is left open where the match is weak. Clone size, where shown, is once, few, many, or a class for clones that have expanded.

>TRBJ2-7|TRBV7-8|15|TRBD2|-
TGTGCCAGCAGCTTAATGCCTAGCGGGAGAATCGAGCAGTACTTC
CASSLMPSGRIEQYF
>TRBJ2-5|TRBV6-5|15|TRBD2|-
TGTGCCAGTTCTCGGTCGGGGGTAGCGGGAGAGACCCAGTACTTC
CASSRSGVAGETQYF
>TRBJ2-7|TRBV7-2|14|TRBD2|-
TGTGCCAGCAGCTTAGCGGGACTAGCTGTCGAGCAGTACTTC
CASSLAGLAVEQYF
>TRBJ2-7|TRBV15|17|-|-
TGTGCCACCAGCAGAGCAGCAACGAGCGGACACTCCTACGAGCAGTACTTC
CATSRAATSGHSYEQYF
>TRBJ2-7|TRBV7-3|13|TRBD1|-
TGTGCCAGCAGCCTAGACAGGGTGGGCGAGCAGTACTTC
CASSLDRVGEQYF
>TRBJ2-1|TRBV10-3|16|TRBD2|-
TGTGCCATCAGTGAACAACTAGCGGGAGCTAACAATGAGCAGTTCTTC
CAISEQLAGANNEQFF
>TRBJ2-7|TRBV28|14|-|-
TGTGCCAGCAGTTTACATGACGCAACCTACGAGCAGTACTTC
CASSLHDATYEQYF
>TRBJ2-7|TRBV18|14|TRBD1|-
TGTGCCAGCTCACCACAACCAGGGGGCTACGAGCAGTACTTC
CASSPQPGGYEQYF
>TRBJ1-1|TRBV28|16|-|once
TGTGCCAGCAGTAGTTTCCCCGGGACACAGAACACTGAAGCTTTCTTT
CASSSFPGTQNTEAFF
>TRBJ2-7|TRBV20-1|11|-|once
TGCAGTGCTAGAGTTCTGGGCGAGCAGTACTTC
CSARVLGEQYF
>TRBJ2-3|TRBV18|16|-|-
TGTGCCAGCTCACCACCCGGTTCCCAGGGGGGAGATACGCAGTATTTT
CASSPPGSQGGDTQYF
>TRBJ1-1|TRBV5-1|13|-|once
TGCGCCAGCAGCTTAGGGGGATTCACTGAAGCTTTCTTT
CASSLGGFTEAFF
>TRBJ2-7|TRBV7-2|14|-|once
TGTGCCAGCAGCTTAGGCTACTTACCGTACGAGCAGTACTTC
CASSLGYLPYEQYF
>TRBJ1-4|TRBV6-5|14|-|-
TGTGCCAGCGGGAGACAGGCGACTAATGAAAAACTGTTTTTT
CASGRQATNEKLFF
>TRBJ1-5|TRBV28|16|TRBD1|few
TGTGCCAGCAGTCCGGGGGACAGCTATAGCAATCAGCCCCAGCATTTT
CASSPGDSYSNQPQHF
>TRBJ1-5|TRBV28|15|-|-
TGTGCCAGCAGTTTCCTTGACGGGCTCAATCAGCCCCAGCATTTT
CASSFLDGLNQPQHF
>TRBJ1-1|TRBV18|13|-|few
TGTGCCAGCTCACCACCGGGGGGGGCTAGCGCTTTCTTT
CASSPPGGASAFF
>TRBJ2-3|TRBV30|16|TRBD2|once
TGTGCCTGGGACAGCGGACTAGCGGGATTCACAGATACGCAGTATTTT
CAWDSGLAGFTDTQYF
>TRBJ1-6|TRBV6-5|13|TRBD1|-
TGTGCCAGCAGTCCCAACAGGGGCCGACCCCTCCACTTT
CASSPNRGRPLHF
>TRBJ2-7|TRBV6-6|15|TRBD1|-
TGTGCCAGCAGTTCCTTAGACAGGGTTGGCTACGAGCAGTACTTC
CASSSLDRVGYEQYF
>TRBJ2-7|TRBV5-1|13|-|-
TGCGCCAGCAGCTTGGGTCAGGGTAACGAGCAGTACTTC
CASSLGQGNEQYF
>TRBJ2-3|TRBV30|15|-|-
TGTGCCTGGAGTGTACTTCGGGGAGGCGCAGATACGCAGTATTTT
CAWSVLRGGADTQYF
>TRBJ2-7|TRBV30|14|-|-
TGTGCCTGGAGTACCCTGGCGGGGAGGCTCGAGCAGTACTTC
CAWSTLAGRLEQYF
>TRBJ2-1|TRBV7-3|13|-|once
TGTGCCAGCAGCAAAGCGCGGAACAATGAGCAGTTCTTC
CASSKARNNEQFF
>TRBJ2-5|TRBV5-1|17|-|-
TGCGCCAGCAGCCCGTTGCCGGCTGGGGGTGTAGGGGAGACCCAGTACTTC
CASSPLPAGGVGETQYF
>TRBJ1-4|TRBV30|12|-|-
TGTGCCTGGAGCCACCCGGAGGGAAAACTGTTTTTT
CAWSHPEGKLFF
>TRBJ1-2|TRBV5-6|15|-|-
TGTGCCAGCAGCCCCGCCCGGGTTGGGACCAGGTTGGGCACCTTC
CASSPARVGTRLGTF
>TRBJ2-1|TRBV5-1|18|TRBD2|-
TGCGCCAGCAGCCCCATCGGTGGCGGGAGGCGCTCCTACAATGAGCAGTTCTTC
CASSPIGGGRRSYNEQFF
>TRBJ2-1|TRBV11-1|15|TRBD2|-
TGTGCCAGCAGCCCCGGACTAGCGGTCTACAATGAGCAGTTCTTC
CASSPGLAVYNEQFF
>TRBJ1-1|TRBV11-1|15|TRBD1|-
TGTGCCAGCAGTCCCCCGGGGACAGGGGACACTGAAGCTTTCTTT
CASSPPGTGDTEAFF
>TRBJ1-1|TRBV28|15|-|-
TGTGCCAGCAGTTTTGTGGTACAGTCAGGCACTGAAGCTTTCTTT
CASSFVVQSGTEAFF
>TRBJ2-5|TRBV23-1|13|-|-
TGCGCCAGCAGTCAAACCCAGCGCGAGACCCAGTACTTC
CASSQTQRETQYF
>TRBJ2-7|TRBV20-1|11|-|-
TGCAGTGCAACTAGCTACCACGAGCAGTACTTC
CSATSYHEQYF
>TRBJ2-1|TRBV27|15|-|-
TGTGCCAGCAGTTTGCAAAAGAGCTCCTACAATGAGCAGTTCTTC
CASSLQKSSYNEQFF
>TRBJ2-1|TRBV29-1|13|TRBD2|once
TGCAGCGTTTGGACTAGCGGAACAAATGAGCAGTTCTTC
CSVWTSGTNEQFF
>TRBJ2-1|TRBV18|15|-|-
TGTGCCAGCTCACTACTGGATCCCTCCTACAATGAGCAGTTCTTC
CASSLLDPSYNEQFF
>TRBJ2-5|TRBV29-1|12|TRBD1|-
TGCAGCGTTCTAGGGGGCGGGGAGACCCAGTACTTC
CSVLGGGETQYF
>TRBJ2-7|TRBV4-2|19|-|-
TGTGCCAGCAGCCGAAGGGGACTGGGTCCTTCTCACTCCGACTACGAGCAGTACTTC
CASSRRGLGPSHSDYEQYF
>TRBJ2-7|TRBV7-7|14|-|-
TGTGCCAGCAGCTTAACCGGGATTAGTGACGAGCAGTACTTC
CASSLTGISDEQYF
>TRBJ2-7|TRBV27|14|TRBD1|-
TGTGCCAGCAGTTATCGGACAGGGGACGGCGAGCAGTACTTC
CASSYRTGDGEQYF
>TRBJ2-1|TRBV6-5|13|TRBD2|-
TGTGCCAGCAGTTACCAACCGGGACTAGTCCCGTTCTTC
CASSYQPGLVPFF
>TRBJ2-7|TRBV5-5|16|TRBD1|-
TGTGCCAGCAGCAAGTCACAGGGGGTTAGCTCCTACGAGCAGTACTTC
CASSKSQGVSSYEQYF
>TRBJ2-1|TRBV10-3|16|-|-
TGTGCCATCAGCTCAGTTGGGAGGAGCTCCTACAATGAGCAGTTCTTC
CAISSVGRSSYNEQFF
>TRBJ2-3|TRBV29-1|13|-|-
TGCAGCGTTGACGCGGTAGAGGCAGATACGCAGTATTTT
CSVDAVEADTQYF
>TRBJ2-3|TRBV5-1|15|-|-
TGCGCCAGCAGCAGAACAGGGTCGGGCACAGATACGCAGTATTTT
CASSRTGSGTDTQYF
>TRBJ1-1|TRBV9|15|TRBD1|-
TGTGCCAGCAGCGTATTTCGGACAGGGGACACTGAAGCTTTCTTT
CASSVFRTGDTEAFF
>TRBJ2-7|TRBV5-1|19|-|once
TGCGCCAGCAGCTTGGCCTTGGGAGGTCCGAGGAGAGGTGCCTACGAGCAGTACTTC
CASSLALGGPRRGAYEQYF
>TRBJ1-1|TRBV5-1|13|-|-
TGCGCCAGCAGCTTGTTACTGGACACTGAAGCTTTCTTT
CASSLLLDTEAFF
>TRBJ2-3|TRBV7-6|14|-|-
TGTGCCAGCAGCTTAGTCGGGAGTGGCGATACGCAGTATTTT
CASSLVGSGDTQYF
>TRBJ2-3|TRBV4-1|18|-|-
TGCGCCAGCAGCCACGACACCAGGGGCGGGGGAAGCACAGATACGCAGTATTTT
CASSHDTRGGGSTDTQYF
>TRBJ1-2|TRBV29-1|11|-|-
TGCAGCGTTGCCGGGGGCTCCGGCTACACCTTC
CSVAGGSGYTF
>TRBJ1-5|TRBV6-1|15|-|-
TGTGCCAGCAGTGAAGCGTGGACATCCGATCAGCCCCAGCATTTT
CASSEAWTSDQPQHF
>TRBJ2-7|TRBV27|17|TRBD1|-
TGTGCCAGCAGTTTCCTCCGGGACAGGGGATCCACCTACGAGCAGTACTTC
CASSFLRDRGSTYEQYF
>TRBJ2-6|TRBV30|14|-|-
TGTGCCTGGAGTGTTTCCGGCGGGGCCAACGTCCTGACTTTC
CAWSVSGGANVLTF
>TRBJ2-2|TRBV11-3|15|-|-
TGTGCCAGCAGCTTCAGTAGCGGGAACACCGGGGAGCTGTTTTTT
CASSFSSGNTGELFF
>TRBJ1-2|TRBV9|14|-|-
TGTGCCAGCAGCCAGTCATCGGGGGAAGCTGGCTACACCTTC
CASSQSSGEAGYTF
>TRBJ2-1|TRBV4-3|13|-|once
TGCGCCAGCAGCCAAGAGTTCTACAATGAGCAGTTCTTC
CASSQEFYNEQFF
>TRBJ2-7|TRBV28|16|TRBD2|once
TGTGCCAGCAGGGCGGGACTAGCGGGAGGGTCCTACGAGCAGTACTTC
CASRAGLAGGSYEQYF
>TRBJ2-3|TRBV15|16|TRBD2|-
TGTGCCACCAGCAGCAGGACTAGCGGGATTACAGATACGCAGTATTTT
CATSSRTSGITDTQYF